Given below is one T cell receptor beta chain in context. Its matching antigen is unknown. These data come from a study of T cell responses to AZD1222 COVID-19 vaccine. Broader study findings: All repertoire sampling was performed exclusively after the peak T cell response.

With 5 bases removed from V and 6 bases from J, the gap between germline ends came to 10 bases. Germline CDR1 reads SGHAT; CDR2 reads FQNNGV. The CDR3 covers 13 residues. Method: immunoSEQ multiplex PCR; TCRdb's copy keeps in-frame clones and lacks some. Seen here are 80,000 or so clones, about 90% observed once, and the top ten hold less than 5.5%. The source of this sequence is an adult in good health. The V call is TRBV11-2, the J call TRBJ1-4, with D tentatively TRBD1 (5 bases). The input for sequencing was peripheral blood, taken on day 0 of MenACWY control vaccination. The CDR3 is CASSRAGDEKLFF. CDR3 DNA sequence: TGTGCCAGCAGCCGCGCGGGGGATGAAAAACTGTTTTTT.